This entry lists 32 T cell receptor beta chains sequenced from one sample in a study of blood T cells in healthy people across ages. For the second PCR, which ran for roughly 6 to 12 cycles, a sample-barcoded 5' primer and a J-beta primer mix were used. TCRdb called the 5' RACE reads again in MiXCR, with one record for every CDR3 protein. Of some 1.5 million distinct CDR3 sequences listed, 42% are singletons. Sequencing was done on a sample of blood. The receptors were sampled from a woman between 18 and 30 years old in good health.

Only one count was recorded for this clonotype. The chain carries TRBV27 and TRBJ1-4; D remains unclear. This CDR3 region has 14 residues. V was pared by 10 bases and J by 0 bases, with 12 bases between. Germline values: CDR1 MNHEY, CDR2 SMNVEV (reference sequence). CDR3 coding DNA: TGTGCCAACTCCCCATCCGCAACTAATGAAAAACTGTTTTTT. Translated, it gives CANSPSATNEKLFF.

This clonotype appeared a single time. The CDR3 sequence is CASNRGYEQYF. The CDR3 DNA follows: TGTGCCAGCAACAGGGGCTACGAGCAGTACTTC. The V gene is TRBV28, the J gene TRBJ2-4; 7 positions match TRBD1. The tail of the sequence fits TRBJ2-7 better, so the J call may be wrong. Germline-derived CDR1 and CDR2 are MDHEN and SYDVKM. The CDR3 has 11 amino acids.

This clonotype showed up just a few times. The CDR3 here is CSAHHPLGRDTEAFF. The CDR3 DNA is TGCAGTGCTCATCATCCCCTAGGGCGGGACACTGAAGCTTTCTTT. The chain links TRBV20-1 to TRBJ1-1; D remains unclear. CDR1 is DFQATT, CDR2 SNEGSKA, per germline (reference sequence). The V end lost 5 bases, the J end lost 3 bases, and 19 bases lay between the germline ends. This CDR3 has 15 residues.

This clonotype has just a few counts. The CDR3 coding sequence is TGTGCCAGCAGCCCCGAGGGGACAGGGGATAATGAAAAACTGTTTTTT. Its translation: CASSPEGTGDNEKLFF. This chain uses TRBV11-2 with TRBJ1-4; TRBD1 agrees at 10 bases. The CDR3 length is 16 residues. CDR1 is SGHAT, CDR2 FQNNGV, per germline. Trimming at V came to 5 bases and at J to 4 bases, leaving 7 bases not matched to a gene.

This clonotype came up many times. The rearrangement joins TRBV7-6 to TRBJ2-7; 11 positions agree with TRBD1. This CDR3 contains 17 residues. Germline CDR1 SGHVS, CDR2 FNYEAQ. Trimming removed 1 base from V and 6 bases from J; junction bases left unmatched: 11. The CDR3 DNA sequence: TGTGCCAGCAGCTTAGAATTCAAAGGACAGGGGGCTCGCGAGCAGTACTTC. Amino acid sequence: CASSLEFKGQGAREQYF.

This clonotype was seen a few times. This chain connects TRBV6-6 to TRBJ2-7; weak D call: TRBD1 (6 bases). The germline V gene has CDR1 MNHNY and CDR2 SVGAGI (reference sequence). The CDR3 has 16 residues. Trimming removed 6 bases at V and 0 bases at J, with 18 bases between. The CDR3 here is CASRGSGQSYSYEQYF. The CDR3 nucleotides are TGTGCCAGCAGGGGCAGCGGACAGAGCTACTCCTACGAGCAGTACTTC.

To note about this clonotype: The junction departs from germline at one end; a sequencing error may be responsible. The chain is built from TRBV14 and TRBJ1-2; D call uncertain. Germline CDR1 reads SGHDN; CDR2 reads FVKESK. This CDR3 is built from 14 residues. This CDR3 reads CASGQDLGNYGYTF. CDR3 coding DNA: TGTGCCAGCGGCCAAGATCTTGGGAACTATGGCTACACCTTC.

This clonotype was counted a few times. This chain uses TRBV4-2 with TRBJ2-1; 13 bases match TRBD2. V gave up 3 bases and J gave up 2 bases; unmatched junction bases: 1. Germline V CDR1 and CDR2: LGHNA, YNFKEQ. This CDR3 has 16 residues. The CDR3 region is CASSHGLAGAYNEQFF. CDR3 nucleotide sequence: TGTGCCAGCAGCCACGGACTAGCGGGGGCCTACAATGAGCAGTTCTTC.

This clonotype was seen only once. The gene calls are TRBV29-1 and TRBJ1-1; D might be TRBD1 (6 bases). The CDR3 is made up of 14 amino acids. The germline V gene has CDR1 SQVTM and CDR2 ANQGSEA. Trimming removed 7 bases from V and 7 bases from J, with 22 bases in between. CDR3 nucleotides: TGCAGCGCACCGGGGCAGGGGATAGGAAATGAAGCTTTCTTT. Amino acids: CSAPGQGIGNEAFF.

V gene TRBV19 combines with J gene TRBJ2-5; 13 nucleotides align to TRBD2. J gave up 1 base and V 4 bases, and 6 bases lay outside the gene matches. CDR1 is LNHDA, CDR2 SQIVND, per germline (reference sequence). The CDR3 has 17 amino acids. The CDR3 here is CASSRDGLAGVQETQYF. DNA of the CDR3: TGTGCCAGTAGTAGAGACGGACTAGCGGGGGTCCAAGAGACCCAGTACTTC.

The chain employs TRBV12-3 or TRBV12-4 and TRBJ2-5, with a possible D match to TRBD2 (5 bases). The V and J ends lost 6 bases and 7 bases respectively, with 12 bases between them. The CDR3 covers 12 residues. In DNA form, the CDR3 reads TGTGCCAGCAGCCACACTCGGGGGACCCAGTACTTC. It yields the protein CASSHTRGTQYF.

The CDR3 is CASSFGLDGYTF. In DNA form, the CDR3 reads TGCGCCAGCAGCTTCGGCTTGGATGGCTACACCTTC. The chain carries TRBV5-1 and TRBJ1-2, with D uncertain. The CDR3 covers 12 residues. CDR1 and CDR2 (germline): SGHRS, YFSETQ. The germline V and J ends were trimmed by 2 bases and 6 bases, with 8 bases remaining between them.

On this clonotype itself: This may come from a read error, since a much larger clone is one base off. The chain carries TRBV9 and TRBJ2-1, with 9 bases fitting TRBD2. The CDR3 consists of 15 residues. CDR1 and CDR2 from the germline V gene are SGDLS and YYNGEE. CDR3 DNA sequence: TGTGCCAGCAGCATCATAGCGGGGGAGTACAATAAGCAGTTCTTC. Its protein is CASSIIAGEYNKQFF.

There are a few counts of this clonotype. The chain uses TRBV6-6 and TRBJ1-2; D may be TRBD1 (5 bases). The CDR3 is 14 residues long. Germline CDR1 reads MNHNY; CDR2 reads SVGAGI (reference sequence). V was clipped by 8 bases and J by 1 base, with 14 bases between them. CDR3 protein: CASFLRQGNYGYTF. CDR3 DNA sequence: TGTGCCAGCTTTCTACGCCAGGGTAACTATGGCTACACCTTC.

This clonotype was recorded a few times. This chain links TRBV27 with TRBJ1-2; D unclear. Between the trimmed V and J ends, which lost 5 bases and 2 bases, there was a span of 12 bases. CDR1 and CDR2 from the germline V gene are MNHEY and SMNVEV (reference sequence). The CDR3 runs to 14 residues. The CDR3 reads CASSTNGRNYGYTF. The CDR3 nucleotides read TGTGCCAGCAGTACTAACGGCAGAAACTATGGCTACACCTTC.

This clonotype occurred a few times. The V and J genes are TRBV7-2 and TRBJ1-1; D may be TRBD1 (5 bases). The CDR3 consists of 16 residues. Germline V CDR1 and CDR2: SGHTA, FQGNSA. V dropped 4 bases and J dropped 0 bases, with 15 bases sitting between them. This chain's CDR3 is CASSSPLAGMNTEAFF. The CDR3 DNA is TGTGCCAGCAGCTCACCGTTGGCAGGGATGAACACTGAAGCTTTCTTT.

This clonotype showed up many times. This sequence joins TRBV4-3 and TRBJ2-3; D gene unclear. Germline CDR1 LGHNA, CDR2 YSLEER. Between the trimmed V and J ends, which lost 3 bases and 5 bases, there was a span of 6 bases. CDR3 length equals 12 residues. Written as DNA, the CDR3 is TGCGCCAGCAGCCAGTGGGGAGATACGCAGTATTTT. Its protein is CASSQWGDTQYF.

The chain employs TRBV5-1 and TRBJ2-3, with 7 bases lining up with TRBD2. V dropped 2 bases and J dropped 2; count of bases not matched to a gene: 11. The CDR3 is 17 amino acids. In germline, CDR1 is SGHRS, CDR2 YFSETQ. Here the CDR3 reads CASSLRPASGDTDTQYF. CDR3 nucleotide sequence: TGCGCCAGCAGCTTAAGGCCGGCTAGCGGCGACACAGATACGCAGTATTTT.

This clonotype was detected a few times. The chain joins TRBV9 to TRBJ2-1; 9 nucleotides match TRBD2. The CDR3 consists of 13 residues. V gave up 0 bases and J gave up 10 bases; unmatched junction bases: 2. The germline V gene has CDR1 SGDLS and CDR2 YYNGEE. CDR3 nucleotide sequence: TGTGCCAGCAGCGTAGATCTAGCGGGAGAGCAGTTCTTC. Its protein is CASSVDLAGEQFF.

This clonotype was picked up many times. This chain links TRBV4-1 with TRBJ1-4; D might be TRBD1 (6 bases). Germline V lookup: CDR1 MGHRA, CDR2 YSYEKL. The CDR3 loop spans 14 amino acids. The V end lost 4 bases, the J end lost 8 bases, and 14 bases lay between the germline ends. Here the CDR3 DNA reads TGCGCCAGCAGCCTACAGGGCCTTAGGGAAAAACTGTTTTTT. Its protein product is CASSLQGLREKLFF.

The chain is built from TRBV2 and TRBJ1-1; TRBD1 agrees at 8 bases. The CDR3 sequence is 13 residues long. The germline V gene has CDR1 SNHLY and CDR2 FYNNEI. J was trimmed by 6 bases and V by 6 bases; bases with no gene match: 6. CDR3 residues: CASRDDRGSEAFF. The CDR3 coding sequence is TGTGCCAGCAGAGATGACAGGGGCTCTGAAGCTTTCTTT.

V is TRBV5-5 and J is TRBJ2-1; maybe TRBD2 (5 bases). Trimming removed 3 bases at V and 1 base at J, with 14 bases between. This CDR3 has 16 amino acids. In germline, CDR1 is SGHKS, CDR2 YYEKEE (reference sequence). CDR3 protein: CASSSGSGDSYNEQFF. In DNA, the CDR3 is TGTGCCAGCAGCTCGGGGTCGGGTGATTCCTACAATGAGCAGTTCTTC.

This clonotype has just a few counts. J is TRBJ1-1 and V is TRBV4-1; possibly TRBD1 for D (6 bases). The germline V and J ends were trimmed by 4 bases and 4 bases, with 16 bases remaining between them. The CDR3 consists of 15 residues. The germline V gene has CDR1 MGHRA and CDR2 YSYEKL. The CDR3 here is CASSPNPWGATEAFF. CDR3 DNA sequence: TGCGCCAGCAGCCCGAACCCTTGGGGGGCCACTGAAGCTTTCTTT.

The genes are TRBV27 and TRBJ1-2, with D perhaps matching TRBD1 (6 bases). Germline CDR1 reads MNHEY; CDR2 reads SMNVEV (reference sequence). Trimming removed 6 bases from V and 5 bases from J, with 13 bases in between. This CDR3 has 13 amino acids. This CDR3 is CASRPGTRYGYTF. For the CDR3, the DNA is TGTGCCAGCAGACCCGGGACACGGTATGGCTACACCTTC.

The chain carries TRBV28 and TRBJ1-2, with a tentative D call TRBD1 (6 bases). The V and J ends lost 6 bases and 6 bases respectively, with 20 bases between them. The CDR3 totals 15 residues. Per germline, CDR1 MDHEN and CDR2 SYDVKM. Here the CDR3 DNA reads TGTGCCAGCAGAGCTCCGGGACAAGGATTTCATGGCTACACCTTC. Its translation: CASRAPGQGFHGYTF.

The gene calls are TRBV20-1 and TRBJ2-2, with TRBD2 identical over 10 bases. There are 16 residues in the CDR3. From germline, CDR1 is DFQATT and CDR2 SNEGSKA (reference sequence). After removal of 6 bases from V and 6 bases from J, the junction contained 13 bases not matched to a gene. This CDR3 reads CSAEKASGRFSGELFF. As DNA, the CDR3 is TGCAGTGCAGAGAAAGCTAGCGGGAGATTCTCCGGGGAGCTGTTTTTT.

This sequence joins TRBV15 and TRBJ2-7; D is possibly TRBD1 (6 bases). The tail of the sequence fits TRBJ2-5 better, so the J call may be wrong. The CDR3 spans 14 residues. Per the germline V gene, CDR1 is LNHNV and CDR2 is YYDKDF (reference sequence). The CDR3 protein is CATSTYREFETQYF. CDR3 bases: TGTGCCACCAGCACCTACAGGGAGTTTGAGACCCAGTACTTC.

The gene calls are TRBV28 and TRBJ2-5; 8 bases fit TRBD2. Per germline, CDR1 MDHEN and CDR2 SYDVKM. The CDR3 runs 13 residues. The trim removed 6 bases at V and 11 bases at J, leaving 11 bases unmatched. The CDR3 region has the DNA TGTGCCAGCAGATCCAACGGGAGGGAAGAGCAGTACTTC. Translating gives CASRSNGREEQYF.

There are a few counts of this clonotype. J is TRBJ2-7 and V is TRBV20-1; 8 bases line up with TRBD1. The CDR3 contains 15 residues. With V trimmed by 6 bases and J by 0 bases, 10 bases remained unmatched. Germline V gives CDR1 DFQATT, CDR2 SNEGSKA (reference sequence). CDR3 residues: CSAHRGDRPSYEQYF. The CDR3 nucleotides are TGCAGTGCCCACAGGGGGGACAGACCCTCCTACGAGCAGTACTTC.

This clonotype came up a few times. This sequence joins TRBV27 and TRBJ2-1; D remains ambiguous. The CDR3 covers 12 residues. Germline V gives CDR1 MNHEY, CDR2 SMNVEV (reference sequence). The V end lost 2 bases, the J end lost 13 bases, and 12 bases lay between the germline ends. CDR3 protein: CASSLIGETQFF. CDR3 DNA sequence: TGTGCCAGCAGTTTAATTGGAGAGACCCAGTTCTTC.

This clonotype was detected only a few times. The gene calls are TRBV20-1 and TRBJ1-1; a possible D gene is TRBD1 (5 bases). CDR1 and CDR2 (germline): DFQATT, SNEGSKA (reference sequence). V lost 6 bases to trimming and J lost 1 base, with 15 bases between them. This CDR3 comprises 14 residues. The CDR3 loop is CSARDGVGNTEAFF. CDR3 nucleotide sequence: TGCAGTGCGAGGGACGGCGTTGGGAACACTGAAGCTTTCTTT.

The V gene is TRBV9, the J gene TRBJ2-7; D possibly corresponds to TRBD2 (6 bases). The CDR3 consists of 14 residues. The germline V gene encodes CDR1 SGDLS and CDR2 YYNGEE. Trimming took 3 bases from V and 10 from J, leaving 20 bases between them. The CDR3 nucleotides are TGTGCCAGCAGCGCCGGCAGAGGGGTAGCGGTCCAGTACTTC. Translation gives CASSAGRGVAVQYF.